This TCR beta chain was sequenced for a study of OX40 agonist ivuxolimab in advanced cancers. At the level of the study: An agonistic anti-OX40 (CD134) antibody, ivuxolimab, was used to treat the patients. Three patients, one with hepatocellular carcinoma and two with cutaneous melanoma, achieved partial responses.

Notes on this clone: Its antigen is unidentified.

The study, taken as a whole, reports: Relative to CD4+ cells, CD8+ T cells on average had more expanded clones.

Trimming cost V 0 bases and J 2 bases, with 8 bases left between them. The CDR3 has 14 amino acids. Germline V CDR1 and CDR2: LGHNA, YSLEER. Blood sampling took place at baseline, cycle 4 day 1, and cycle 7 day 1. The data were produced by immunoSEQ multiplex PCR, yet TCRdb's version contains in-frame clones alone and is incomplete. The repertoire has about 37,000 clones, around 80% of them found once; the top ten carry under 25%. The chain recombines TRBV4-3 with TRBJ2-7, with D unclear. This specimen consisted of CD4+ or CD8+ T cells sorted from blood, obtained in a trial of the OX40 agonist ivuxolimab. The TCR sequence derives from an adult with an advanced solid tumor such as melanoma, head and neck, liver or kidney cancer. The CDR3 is CASSQDRSPYEQYF. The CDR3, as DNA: TGCGCCAGCAGCCAAGACAGGTCTCCCTACGAGCAGTACTTC.